This T cell receptor beta chain was identified in a study of long-term antiretroviral therapy in people with HIV. CDR3 length: 14 amino acids. The V gene's germline CDR1 is SEHNR and CDR2 FQNEAQ (reference sequence). The J segment lost 4 bases and the V segment lost 4 bases, leaving 5 bases of the junction unmatched. The run of the v3.0 immunoSEQ assay was at survey level. Samples were sequenced targeting about 35,000-55,000 T-cell genomes each. The data were produced by immunoSEQ multiplex PCR, yet TCRdb's version contains in-frame clones alone and is incomplete. Seen here are under 45,000 clones, roughly 87% observed once, and the top ten hold 6.2%.

Sequencing was performed on unsorted PBMCs, taken 1 year after starting antiretroviral therapy. This clonotype was obtained from a young man with HIV. The rearrangement uses TRBV7-9 and TRBJ1-2; TRBD1 matches 8 bases. CDR3 DNA: TGTGCCAGCAGCTCACCGCAGGGGGCCTATGGCTACACCTTC. It encodes CASSSPQGAYGYTF.